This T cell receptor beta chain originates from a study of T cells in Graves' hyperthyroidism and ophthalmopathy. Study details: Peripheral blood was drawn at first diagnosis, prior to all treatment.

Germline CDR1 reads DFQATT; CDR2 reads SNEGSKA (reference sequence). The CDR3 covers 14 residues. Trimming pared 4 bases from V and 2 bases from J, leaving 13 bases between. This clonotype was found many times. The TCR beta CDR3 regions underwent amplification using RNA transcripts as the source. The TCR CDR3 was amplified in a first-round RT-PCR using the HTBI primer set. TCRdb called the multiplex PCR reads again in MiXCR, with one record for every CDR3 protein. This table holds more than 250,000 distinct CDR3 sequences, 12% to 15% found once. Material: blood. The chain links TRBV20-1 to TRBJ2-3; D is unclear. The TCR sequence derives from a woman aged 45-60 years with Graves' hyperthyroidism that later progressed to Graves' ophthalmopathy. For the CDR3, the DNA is TGCAGTGCTAATCGACCGGACCTCACAGATACGCAGTATTTT. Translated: CSANRPDLTDTQYF.